This entry lists 3 T cell receptor beta chains sequenced from one sample in a study of T cell repertoires in cytomegalovirus infection (dated by TCRdb to between 2018 and 2020). The sequencing machine was an Illumina HiSeq 1500. TCRdb trimmed public reads at Q25 via fastp, called clones via MiXCR and kept in-frame beta chains. Identical CDR3 protein sequences are pooled into one entry, listed with their most common genes and DNA. This sample has approximately 190,000 distinct CDR3 sequences in its table, and roughly 9.8% of those were observed once. The top ten clonotypes cover about 4.2% of the sample. Sequencing was carried out using PBMCs. These receptors all come from a human donor in good health (CMV status not recorded). Some clones in this sample may be carry-over from other donors' samples.

This clonotype was seen many times. This chain links TRBV7-2 with TRBJ2-7; D call uncertain. The germline gives CDR1 SGHTA, CDR2 FQGNSA. Deletions cut 3 bases from V and 3 bases from J, with 15 bases between. The CDR3 has 15 amino acids. The CDR3 DNA follows: TGTGCCAGCAGCTTGGAACAGTCTCCCCACTACGAGCAGTACTTC. It specifies CASSLEQSPHYEQYF.

This clonotype showed up many times. The chain recombines TRBV5-4 with TRBJ2-5, with 14 bases fitting TRBD2. Germline CDR1 reads SGHNT; CDR2 reads YYREEE (reference sequence). The V gene end was trimmed by 3 bases and the J gene end by 1 base; junction bases not matched to a gene: 2. This CDR3 region has 16 residues. CDR3 region: CASSSGTSGSQETQYF. DNA of the CDR3: TGTGCCAGCAGCTCCGGGACTAGCGGGAGCCAAGAGACCCAGTACTTC.

In this sample, this clonotype turned up a few times. The chain links TRBV5-4 to TRBJ2-7; tentatively, D is TRBD2 (5 bases). The CDR3 spans 14 residues. In germline, CDR1 is SGHNT, CDR2 YYREEE (reference sequence). Trimming left V 5 bases short and J 2 bases short, with 14 bases between. The CDR3 DNA sequence: TGTGCCAGCAGGAGCGGTTCTGACACCTACGAGCAGTACTTC. It encodes CASRSGSDTYEQYF.